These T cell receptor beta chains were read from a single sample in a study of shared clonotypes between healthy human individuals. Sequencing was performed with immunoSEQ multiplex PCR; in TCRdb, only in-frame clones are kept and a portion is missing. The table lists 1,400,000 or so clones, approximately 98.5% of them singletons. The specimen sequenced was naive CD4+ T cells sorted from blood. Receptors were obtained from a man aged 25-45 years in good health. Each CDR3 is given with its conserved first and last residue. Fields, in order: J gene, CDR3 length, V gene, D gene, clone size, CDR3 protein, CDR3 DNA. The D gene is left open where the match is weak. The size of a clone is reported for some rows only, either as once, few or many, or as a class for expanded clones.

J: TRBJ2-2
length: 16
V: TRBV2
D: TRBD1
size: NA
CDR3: CASSEAGTGDTGELFF
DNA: TGTGCCAGCAGTGAAGCGGGGACAGGGGACACCGGGGAGCTGTTTTTT

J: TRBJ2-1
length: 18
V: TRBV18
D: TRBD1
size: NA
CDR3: CASSPPRGQRRLGDEQFF
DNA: TGTGCCAGCTCACCCCCTAGGGGACAGAGGAGGTTGGGCGATGAGCAGTTCTTC

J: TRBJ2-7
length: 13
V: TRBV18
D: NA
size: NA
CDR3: CASSPRSSYEQYF
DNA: TGTGCCAGCTCACCGCGGAGCTCCTACGAGCAGTACTTC

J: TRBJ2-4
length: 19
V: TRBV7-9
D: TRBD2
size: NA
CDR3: CASSTGTSGSIVAKNIQYF
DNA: TGTGCCAGCAGCACAGGGACTAGCGGGAGTATAGTAGCCAAAAACATTCAGTACTTC

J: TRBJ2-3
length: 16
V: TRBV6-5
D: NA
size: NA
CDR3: CASSYLGGGNSDTQYF
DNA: TGTGCCAGCAGTTACTTAGGGGGAGGGAATTCGGATACGCAGTATTTT

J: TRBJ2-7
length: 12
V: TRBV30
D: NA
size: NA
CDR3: CAWDRRGVEQYF
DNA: TGTGCCTGGGACAGAAGGGGTGTCGAGCAGTACTTC

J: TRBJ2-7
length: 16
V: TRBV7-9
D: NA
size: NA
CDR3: CASSLDFPGAGYEQYF
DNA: TGTGCCAGCAGCTTAGATTTCCCGGGGGCTGGCTACGAGCAGTACTTC

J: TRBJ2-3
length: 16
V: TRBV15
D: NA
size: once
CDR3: CATSRDPGGGTDTQYF
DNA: TGTGCCACCAGCAGAGACCCTGGAGGGGGAACAGATACGCAGTATTTT

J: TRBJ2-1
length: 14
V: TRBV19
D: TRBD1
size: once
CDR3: CASSPHRGDNEQFF
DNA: TGTGCCAGTAGTCCCCACAGGGGGGACAATGAGCAGTTCTTC

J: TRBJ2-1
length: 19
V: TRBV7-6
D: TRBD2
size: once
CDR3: CASSLGTLIAGLPYNEQFF
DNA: TGTGCCAGCAGCTTAGGAACGTTGATAGCGGGACTTCCCTACAATGAGCAGTTCTTC

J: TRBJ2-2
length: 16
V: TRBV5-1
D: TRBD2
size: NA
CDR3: CASSLPSGSVTGELFF
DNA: TGCGCCAGCAGCTTGCCTAGCGGGAGTGTGACCGGGGAGCTGTTTTTT

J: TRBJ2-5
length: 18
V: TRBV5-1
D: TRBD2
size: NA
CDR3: CASSLDPSGRALGETQYF
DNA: TGCGCCAGCAGCTTGGACCCTAGCGGGAGGGCCCTCGGGGAGACCCAGTACTTC

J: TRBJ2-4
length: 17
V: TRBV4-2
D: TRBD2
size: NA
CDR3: CASSQQLAGVAKNIQYF
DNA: TGTGCCAGCAGCCAGCAACTAGCGGGAGTCGCCAAAAACATTCAGTACTTC

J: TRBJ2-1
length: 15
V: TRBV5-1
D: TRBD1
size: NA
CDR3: CASSLEARGRLEQFF
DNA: TGCGCCAGCAGCTTGGAAGCCAGGGGGCGATTGGAGCAGTTCTTC

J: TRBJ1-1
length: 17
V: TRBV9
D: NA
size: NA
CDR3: CASSPRGGPTSSTEAFF
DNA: TGTGCCAGCAGCCCAAGGGGAGGCCCAACCTCCAGCACTGAAGCTTTCTTT

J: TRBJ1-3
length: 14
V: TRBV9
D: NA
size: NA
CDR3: CASSEGGWGNTIYF
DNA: TGTGCCAGCAGCGAAGGGGGTTGGGGAAACACCATATATTTT

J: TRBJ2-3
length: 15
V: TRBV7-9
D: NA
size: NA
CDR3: CASSIGRDSTDTQYF
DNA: TGTGCCAGCAGCATCGGACGGGATAGCACAGATACGCAGTATTTT

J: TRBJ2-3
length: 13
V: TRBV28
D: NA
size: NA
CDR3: CASSSPSTDTQYF
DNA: TGTGCCAGCAGCTCCCCCAGCACAGATACGCAGTATTTT

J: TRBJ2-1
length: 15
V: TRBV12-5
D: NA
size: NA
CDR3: CASGFSDRSYNEQFF
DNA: TGTGCTAGTGGTTTCTCAGACAGGTCCTACAATGAGCAGTTCTTC

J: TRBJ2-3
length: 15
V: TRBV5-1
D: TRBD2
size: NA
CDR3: CASSSRLAGDVTQYF
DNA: TGCGCCAGCAGCTCCAGACTAGCGGGAGACGTGACGCAGTATTTT

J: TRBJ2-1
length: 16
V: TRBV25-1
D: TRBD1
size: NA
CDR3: CASSELGGTGNNEQFF
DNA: TGTGCCAGCAGTGAATTGGGCGGGACAGGTAACAATGAGCAGTTCTTC

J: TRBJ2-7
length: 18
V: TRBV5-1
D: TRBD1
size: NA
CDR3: CASKLEIHSRDRRYEQYF
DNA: TGCGCCAGCAAACTCGAGATTCATAGCCGGGACAGGCGCTACGAGCAGTACTTC

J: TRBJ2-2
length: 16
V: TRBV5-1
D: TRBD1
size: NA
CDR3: CASSLVNRGRTGELFF
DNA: TGCGCCAGCAGCTTGGTTAACAGGGGGCGTACCGGGGAGCTGTTTTTT

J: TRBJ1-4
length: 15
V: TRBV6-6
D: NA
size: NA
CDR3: CASSRSGSTNEKLFF
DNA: TGTGCCAGCAGTCGCTCCGGGTCCACTAATGAAAAACTGTTTTTT

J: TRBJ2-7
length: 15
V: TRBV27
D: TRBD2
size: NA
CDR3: CASSSRTSGRYEQYF
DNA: TGTGCCAGCAGCTCACGGACTAGCGGGAGATACGAGCAGTACTTC

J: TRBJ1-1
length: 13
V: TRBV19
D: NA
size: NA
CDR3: CASSIKRSTEAFF
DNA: TGTGCCAGTAGTATTAAGAGGTCCACTGAAGCTTTCTTT

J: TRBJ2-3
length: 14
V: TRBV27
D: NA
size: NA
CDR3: CASSLGLYTDTQYF
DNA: TGTGCCAGCAGTTTAGGGCTGTACACAGATACGCAGTATTTT

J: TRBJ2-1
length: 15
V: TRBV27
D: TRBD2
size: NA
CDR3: CASSLGGRAGNEQFF
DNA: TGTGCCAGCAGTTTAGGCGGGAGGGCCGGCAATGAGCAGTTCTTC

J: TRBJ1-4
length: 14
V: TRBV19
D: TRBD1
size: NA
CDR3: CASRSNRGSEKLFF
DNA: TGTGCCAGCAGAAGCAACAGGGGAAGTGAAAAACTGTTTTTT

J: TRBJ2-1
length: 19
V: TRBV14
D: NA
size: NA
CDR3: CASSRRDRVAGGPLNEQFF
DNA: TGTGCCAGCAGCCGCCGGGACAGGGTTGCGGGAGGGCCTCTCAATGAGCAGTTCTTC

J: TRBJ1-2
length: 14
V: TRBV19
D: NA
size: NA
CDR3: CASKVGSENYGYTF
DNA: TGTGCCAGTAAGGTTGGGTCTGAGAACTATGGCTACACCTTC

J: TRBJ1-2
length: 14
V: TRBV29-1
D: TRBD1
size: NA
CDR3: CSVRWDRGNYGYTF
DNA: TGCAGCGTCCGATGGGACAGGGGTAACTATGGCTACACCTTC

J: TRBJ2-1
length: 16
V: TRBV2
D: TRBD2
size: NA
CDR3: CASNSWTSGSPNEQFF
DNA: TGTGCCAGCAATTCTTGGACTAGCGGGAGCCCTAATGAGCAGTTCTTC

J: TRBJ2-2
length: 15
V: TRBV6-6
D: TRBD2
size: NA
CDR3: CASSSGTSWAGELFF
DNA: TGTGCCAGCAGTTCCGGGACTAGCTGGGCCGGGGAGCTGTTTTTT

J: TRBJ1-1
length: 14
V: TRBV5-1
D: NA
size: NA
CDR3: CASSTGTANTEAFF
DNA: TGCGCCAGCAGCACGGGGACGGCGAACACTGAAGCTTTCTTT

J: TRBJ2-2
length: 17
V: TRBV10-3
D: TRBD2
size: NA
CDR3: CAISEPRQGGVSGELFF
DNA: TGTGCCATCAGTGAGCCACGGCAGGGAGGGGTGAGCGGGGAGCTGTTTTTT

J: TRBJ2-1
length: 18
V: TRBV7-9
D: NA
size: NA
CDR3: CASSLLGVSASSYNEQFF
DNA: TGTGCCAGCAGCTTATTGGGTGTTAGCGCGAGCTCCTACAATGAGCAGTTCTTC

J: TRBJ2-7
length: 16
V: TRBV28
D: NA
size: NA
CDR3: CATVPSVAGWGDEQYF
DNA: TGTGCCACAGTACCCTCAGTGGCCGGGTGGGGCGACGAGCAGTACTTC

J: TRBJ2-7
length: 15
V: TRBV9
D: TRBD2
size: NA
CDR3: CASSVEGREYDEQYF
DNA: TGTGCCAGCAGCGTAGAGGGGCGGGAGTACGACGAGCAGTACTTC

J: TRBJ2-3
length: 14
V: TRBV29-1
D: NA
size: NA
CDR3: CSVNGISSTDTQYF
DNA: TGCAGCGTTAACGGAATATCTAGCACAGATACGCAGTATTTT